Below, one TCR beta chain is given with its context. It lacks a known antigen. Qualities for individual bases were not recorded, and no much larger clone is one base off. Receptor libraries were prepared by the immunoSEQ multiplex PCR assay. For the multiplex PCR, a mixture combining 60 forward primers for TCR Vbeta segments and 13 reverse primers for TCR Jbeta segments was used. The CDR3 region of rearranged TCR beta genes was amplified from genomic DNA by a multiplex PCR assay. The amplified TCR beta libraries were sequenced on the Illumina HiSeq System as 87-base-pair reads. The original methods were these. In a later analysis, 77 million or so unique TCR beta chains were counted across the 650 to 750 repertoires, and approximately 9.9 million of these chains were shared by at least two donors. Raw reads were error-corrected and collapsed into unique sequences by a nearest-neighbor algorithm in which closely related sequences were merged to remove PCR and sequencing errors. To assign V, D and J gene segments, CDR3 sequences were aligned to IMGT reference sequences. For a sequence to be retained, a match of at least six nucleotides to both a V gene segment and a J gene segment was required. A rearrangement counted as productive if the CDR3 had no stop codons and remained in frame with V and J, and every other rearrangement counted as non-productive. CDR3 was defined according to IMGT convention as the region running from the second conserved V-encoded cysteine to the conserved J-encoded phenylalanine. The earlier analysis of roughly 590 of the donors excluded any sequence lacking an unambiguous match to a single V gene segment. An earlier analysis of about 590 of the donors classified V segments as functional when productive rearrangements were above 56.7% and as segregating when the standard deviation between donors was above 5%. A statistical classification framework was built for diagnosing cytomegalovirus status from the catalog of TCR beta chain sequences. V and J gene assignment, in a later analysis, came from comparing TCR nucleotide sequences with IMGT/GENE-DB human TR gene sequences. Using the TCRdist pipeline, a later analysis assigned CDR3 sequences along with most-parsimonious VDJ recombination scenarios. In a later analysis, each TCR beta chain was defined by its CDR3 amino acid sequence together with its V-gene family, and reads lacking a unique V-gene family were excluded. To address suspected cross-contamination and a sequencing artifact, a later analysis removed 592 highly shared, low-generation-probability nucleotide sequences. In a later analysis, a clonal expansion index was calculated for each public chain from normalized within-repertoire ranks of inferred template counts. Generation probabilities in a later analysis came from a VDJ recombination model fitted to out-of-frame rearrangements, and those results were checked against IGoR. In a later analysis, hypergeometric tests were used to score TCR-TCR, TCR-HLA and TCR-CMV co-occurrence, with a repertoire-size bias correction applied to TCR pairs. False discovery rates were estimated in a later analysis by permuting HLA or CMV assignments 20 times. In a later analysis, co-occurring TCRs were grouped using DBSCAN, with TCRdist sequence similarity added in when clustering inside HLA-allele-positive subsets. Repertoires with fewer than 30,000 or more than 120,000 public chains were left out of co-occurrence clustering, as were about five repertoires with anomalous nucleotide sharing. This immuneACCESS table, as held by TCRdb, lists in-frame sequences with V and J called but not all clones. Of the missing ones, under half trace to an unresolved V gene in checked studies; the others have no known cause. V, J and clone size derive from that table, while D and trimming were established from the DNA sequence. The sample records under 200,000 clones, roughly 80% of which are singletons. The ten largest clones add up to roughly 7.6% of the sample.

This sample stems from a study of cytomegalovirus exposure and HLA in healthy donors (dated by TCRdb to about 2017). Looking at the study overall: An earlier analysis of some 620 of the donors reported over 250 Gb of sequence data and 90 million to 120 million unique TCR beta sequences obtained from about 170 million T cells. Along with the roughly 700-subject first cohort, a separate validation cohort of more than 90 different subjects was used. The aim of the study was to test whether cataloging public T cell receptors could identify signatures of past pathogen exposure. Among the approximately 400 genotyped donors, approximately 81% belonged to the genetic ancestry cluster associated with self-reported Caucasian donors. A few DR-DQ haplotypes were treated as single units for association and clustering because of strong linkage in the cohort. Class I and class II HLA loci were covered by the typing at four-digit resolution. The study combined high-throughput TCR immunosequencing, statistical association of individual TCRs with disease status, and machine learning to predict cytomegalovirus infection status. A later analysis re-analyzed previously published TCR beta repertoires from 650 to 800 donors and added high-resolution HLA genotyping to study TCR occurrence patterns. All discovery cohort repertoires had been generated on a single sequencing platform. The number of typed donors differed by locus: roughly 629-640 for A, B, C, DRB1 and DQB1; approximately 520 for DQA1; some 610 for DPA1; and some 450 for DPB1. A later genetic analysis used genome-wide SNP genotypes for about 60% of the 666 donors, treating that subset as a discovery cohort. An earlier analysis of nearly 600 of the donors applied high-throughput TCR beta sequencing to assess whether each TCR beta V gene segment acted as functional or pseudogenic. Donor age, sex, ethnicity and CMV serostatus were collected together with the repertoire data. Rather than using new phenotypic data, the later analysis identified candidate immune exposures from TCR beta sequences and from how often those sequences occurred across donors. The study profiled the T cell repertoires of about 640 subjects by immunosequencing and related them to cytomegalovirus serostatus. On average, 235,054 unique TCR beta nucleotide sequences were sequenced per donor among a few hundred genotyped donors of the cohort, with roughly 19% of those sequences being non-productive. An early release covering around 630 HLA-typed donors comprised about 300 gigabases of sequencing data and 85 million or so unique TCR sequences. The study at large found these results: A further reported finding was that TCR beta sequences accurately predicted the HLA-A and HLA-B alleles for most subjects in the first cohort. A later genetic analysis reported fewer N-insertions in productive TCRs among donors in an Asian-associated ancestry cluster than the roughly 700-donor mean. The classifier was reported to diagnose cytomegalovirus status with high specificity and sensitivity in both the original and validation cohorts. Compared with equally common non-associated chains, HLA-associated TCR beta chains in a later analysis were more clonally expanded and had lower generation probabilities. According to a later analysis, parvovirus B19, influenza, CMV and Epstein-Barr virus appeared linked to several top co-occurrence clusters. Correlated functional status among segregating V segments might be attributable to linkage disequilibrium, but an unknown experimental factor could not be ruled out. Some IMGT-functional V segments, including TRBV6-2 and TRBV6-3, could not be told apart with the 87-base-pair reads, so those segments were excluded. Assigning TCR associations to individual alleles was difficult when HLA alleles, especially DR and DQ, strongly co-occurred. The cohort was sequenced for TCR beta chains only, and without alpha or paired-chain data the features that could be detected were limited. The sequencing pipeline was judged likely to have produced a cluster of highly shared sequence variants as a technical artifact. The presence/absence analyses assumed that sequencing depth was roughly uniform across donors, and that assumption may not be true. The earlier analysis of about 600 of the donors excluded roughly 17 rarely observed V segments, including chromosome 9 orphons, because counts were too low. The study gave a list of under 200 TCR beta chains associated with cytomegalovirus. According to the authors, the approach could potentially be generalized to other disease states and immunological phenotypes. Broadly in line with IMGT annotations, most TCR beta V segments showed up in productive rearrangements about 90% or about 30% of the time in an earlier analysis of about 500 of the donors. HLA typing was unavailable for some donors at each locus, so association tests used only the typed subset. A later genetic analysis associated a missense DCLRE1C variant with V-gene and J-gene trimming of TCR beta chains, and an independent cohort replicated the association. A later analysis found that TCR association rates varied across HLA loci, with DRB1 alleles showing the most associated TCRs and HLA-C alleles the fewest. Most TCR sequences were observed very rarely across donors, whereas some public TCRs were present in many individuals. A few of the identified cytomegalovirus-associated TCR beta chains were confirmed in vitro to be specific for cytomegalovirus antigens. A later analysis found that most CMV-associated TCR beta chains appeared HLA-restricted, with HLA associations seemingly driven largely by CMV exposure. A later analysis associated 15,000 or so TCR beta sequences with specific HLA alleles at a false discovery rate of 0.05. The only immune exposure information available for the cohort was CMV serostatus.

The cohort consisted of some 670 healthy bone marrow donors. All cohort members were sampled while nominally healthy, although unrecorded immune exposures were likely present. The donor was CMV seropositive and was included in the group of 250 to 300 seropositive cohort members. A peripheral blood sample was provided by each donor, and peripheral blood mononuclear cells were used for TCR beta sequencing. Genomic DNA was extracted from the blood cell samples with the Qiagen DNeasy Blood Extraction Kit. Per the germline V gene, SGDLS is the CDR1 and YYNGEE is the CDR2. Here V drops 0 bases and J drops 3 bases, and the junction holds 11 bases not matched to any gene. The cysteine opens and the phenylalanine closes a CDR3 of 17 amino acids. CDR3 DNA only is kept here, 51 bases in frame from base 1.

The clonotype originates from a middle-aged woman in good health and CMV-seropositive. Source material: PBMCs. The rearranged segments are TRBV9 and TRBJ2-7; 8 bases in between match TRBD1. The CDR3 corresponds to CASSVGGGTGRIYEQYF. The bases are TGTGCCAGCAGCGTAGGAGGGGGGACAGGTCGGATCTACGAGCAGTACTTC.